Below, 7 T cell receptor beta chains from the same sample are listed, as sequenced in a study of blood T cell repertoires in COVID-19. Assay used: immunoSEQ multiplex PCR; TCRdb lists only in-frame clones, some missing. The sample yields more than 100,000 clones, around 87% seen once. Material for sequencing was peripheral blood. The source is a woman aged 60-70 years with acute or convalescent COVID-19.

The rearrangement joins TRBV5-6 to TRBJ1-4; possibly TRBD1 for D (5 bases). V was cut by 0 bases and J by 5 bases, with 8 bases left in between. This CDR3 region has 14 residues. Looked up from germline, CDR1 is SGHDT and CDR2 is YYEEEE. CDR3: CASSLARTNEKLFF. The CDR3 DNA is TGTGCCAGCAGCTTGGCCAGGACAAATGAAAAACTGTTTTTT.

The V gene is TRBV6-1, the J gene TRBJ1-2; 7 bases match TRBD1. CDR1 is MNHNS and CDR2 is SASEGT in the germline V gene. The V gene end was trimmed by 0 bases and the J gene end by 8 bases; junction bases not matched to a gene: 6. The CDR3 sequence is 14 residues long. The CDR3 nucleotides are TGTGCCAGCAGTGAAGCGGACAGGAGTTACGGCTACACCTTC. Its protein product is CASSEADRSYGYTF.

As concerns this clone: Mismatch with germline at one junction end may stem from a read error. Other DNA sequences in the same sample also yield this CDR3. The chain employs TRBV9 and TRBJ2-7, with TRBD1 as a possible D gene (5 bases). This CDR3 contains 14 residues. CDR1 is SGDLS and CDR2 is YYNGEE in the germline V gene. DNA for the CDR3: TGTGCCAGCAGCGTTTCAGGGTCTTCCGACGAACAGTACTTC. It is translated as CASSVSGSSDEQYF.

The CDR3 DNA follows: TGTGCCAGCAGCCAGAGCGGGAGGGCCGTTGAGCAGTTCTTC. This translates into CASSQSGRAVEQFF. This chain connects TRBV11-3 to TRBJ2-1, with 10 nucleotides matching TRBD2. Germline-derived CDR1 and CDR2 are SGHNT and YENEEA. V lost 5 bases and J lost 9; bases outside the gene matches: 7. The CDR3 is made up of 14 amino acids. The full variable domain, completed using reference TRBV11-3 and TRBJ2-1, is EAGVVQSPRYKIIEKKQPVAFWCNPISGHNTLYWYLQNLGQGPELLIRYENEEAVDDSQLPKDRFSAERLKGVDSTLKIQPAELGDSAVYLCASSQSGRAVEQFFGPGTRLTVL.

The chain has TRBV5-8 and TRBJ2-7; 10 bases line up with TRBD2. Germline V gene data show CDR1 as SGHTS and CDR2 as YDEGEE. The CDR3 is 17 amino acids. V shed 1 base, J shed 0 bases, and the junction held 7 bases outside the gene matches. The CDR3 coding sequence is TGTGCCAGCAGCTTGCCCCATAGCGGGAGGAGCTCCTACGAGCAGTACTTC. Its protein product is CASSLPHSGRSSYEQYF.

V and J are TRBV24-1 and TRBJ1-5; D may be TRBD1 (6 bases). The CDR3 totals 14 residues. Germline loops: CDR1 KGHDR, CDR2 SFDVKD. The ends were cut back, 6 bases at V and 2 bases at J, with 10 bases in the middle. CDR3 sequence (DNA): TGTGCCACCAGTCCGGGGGGGCGCAATCAGCCCCAGCATTTT. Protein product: CATSPGGRNQPQHF.

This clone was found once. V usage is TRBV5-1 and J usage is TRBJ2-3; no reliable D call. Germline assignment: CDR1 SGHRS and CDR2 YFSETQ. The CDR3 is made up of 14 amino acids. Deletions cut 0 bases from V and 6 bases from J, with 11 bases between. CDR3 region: CASSLAQLRDTQYF. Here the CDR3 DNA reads TGCGCCAGCAGCTTGGCCCAATTGCGGGATACGCAGTATTTT.